The rows below give T cell receptor beta chains drawn from one sample of a study of T-cell memory formation after mild COVID-19. TCRdb reprocessed the 5' RACE reads with MiXCR, giving one entry per CDR3 protein. The repertoire holds 550,000 to 700,000 distinct CDR3 sequences, roughly 17% seen once, with 12% in the top ten. The material sequenced was PBMCs or a T cell subset sorted from them (not recorded which). These TCRs come from an adult woman who had mild COVID-19 (a few samples of this study predate the infection). Cell type and time point are not known. Each CDR3 is given with its conserved first and last residue. The D gene is left open where the match is weak. The size of a clone is reported for some rows only, either as once, few or many, or as a class for expanded clones.

TRBD2 TRBJ2-7 . 15 TRBV9 CASSGPGLAGGEQYF TGTGCCAGCAGCGGCCCCGGGCTAGCGGGAGGTGAGCAGTACTTC
. TRBJ1-1 many 14 TRBV12-3/TRBV12-4 CASSLAGYWAEAFF TGTGCCAGCAGTTTAGCGGGCTACTGGGCTGAAGCTTTCTTT
TRBD1 TRBJ1-3 few 15 TRBV7-9 CASSSTGTGVDTIYF TGTGCCAGCAGCTCCACCGGTACAGGGGTGGACACCATATATTTT
. TRBJ2-1 few 14 TRBV15 CATSRDSSNNEQFF TGTGCCACCAGCAGAGATAGTTCAAACAATGAGCAGTTCTTC
. TRBJ1-2 few 12 TRBV5-6 CASTLGAQGYTF TGTGCCAGCACCCTGGGGGCGCAGGGCTACACCTTC
TRBD1 TRBJ2-5 few 18 TRBV7-2 CASSLSGGWGTSQETQYF TGTGCCAGCAGCTTATCAGGGGGCTGGGGGACTTCCCAAGAGACCCAGTACTTC
TRBD2 TRBJ2-1 once 12 TRBV20-1 CSARVGGDEQFF TGCAGTGCTAGAGTCGGGGGGGATGAGCAGTTCTTC
. TRBJ2-5 . 12 TRBV11-3 CASSRELETQYF TGTGCCAGCTCCCGCGAGCTAGAGACCCAGTACTTC
. TRBJ1-2 . 11 TRBV4-2 CASTDPFWIIF TGTGCCAGCACTGACCCGTTTTGGATCATCTTC
. TRBJ2-1 . 18 TRBV6-2/TRBV6-3 CASSRPLGGGAYAYEQFF TGTGCCAGCAGTCGCCCTCTTGGAGGGGGCGCTTATGCGTATGAGCAGTTCTTC
TRBD2 TRBJ2-5 few 16 TRBV5-4 CASSFPSGAPGETQYF TGTGCCAGCAGCTTTCCCAGCGGGGCCCCAGGAGAGACCCAGTACTTC
. TRBJ2-7 . 14 TRBV9 CASSVQSSTYEQYF TGTGCCAGCAGCGTTCAGAGTTCAACCTACGAGCAGTACTTC
TRBD2 TRBJ2-1 . 17 TRBV14 CASSLPGLAGGYNEQFF TGTGCCAGCAGCCTACCGGGACTAGCGGGTGGGTACAATGAGCAGTTCTTC
TRBD1 TRBJ1-1 . 14 TRBV12-3/TRBV12-4 CASSKGAGDTEAFF TGTGCCAGCAGCAAGGGGGCAGGGGACACTGAAGCTTTCTTT
TRBD1 TRBJ1-2 . 17 TRBV10-3 CAIAPGTVTTRDYGYTF TGTGCCATAGCACCGGGGACAGTGACGACTCGGGACTATGGCTACACCTTC
TRBD2 TRBJ2-5 . 20 TRBV7-6 CASSPSTPLAETSIQETQYF TGTGCCAGCAGCCCCTCCACACCTCTAGCCGAGACTAGCATTCAAGAGACCCAGTACTTC
TRBD2 TRBJ2-3 few 15 TRBV12-3/TRBV12-4 CASSSRLAGTDTQYF TGTGCCAGCAGTTCAAGACTAGCGGGCACAGATACGCAGTATTTT
. TRBJ2-1 . 14 TRBV7-9 CASSLYGARGEQFF TGTGCCAGCAGCTTATATGGGGCCCGGGGCGAGCAGTTCTTC
TRBD1 TRBJ1-5 . 16 TRBV10-2 CASSEWDRGGNQPQHF TGCGCCAGCAGTGAGTGGGACAGGGGGGGCAATCAGCCCCAGCATTTT
. TRBJ2-5 . 13 TRBV2 CASSERTQETQYF TGTGCCAGCAGTGAAAGGACACAAGAGACCCAGTACTTC
. TRBJ2-6 . 16 TRBV24-1 CATSDLTASGANVLTF TGTGCCACCAGTGACCTGACCGCCTCTGGGGCCAACGTCCTGACTTTC
. TRBJ1-2 . 13 TRBV27 CASSLKGGYGYTF TGTGCCAGCAGTTTGAAAGGTGGCTATGGCTACACCTTC
. TRBJ2-3 . 15 TRBV24-1 CATSDGTVFTDTQYF TGTGCCACCAGTGATGGGACCGTTTTCACAGATACGCAGTATTTT
. TRBJ2-5 . 13 TRBV7-3 CASSGSVRETQYF TGTGCCAGCAGTGGGAGCGTTCGAGAGACCCAGTACTTC
. TRBJ2-3 few 16 TRBV5-1 CASSLGLSLETDTQYF TGCGCCAGCAGCTTGGGACTTTCCCTAGAGACAGATACGCAGTATTTT
TRBD1 TRBJ1-2 few 14 TRBV12-3/TRBV12-4 CASSSSPQGAGYTF TGTGCCAGCAGTTCTTCCCCGCAGGGGGCTGGCTACACCTTC
. TRBJ2-7 . 16 TRBV2 CASSDMADIETYEQYF TGTGCCAGCAGTGATATGGCCGACATAGAGACCTACGAGCAGTACTTC
TRBD2 TRBJ2-2 . 15 TRBV7-2 CASSFPGGGVGELFF TGTGCCAGCAGCTTTCCCGGGGGAGGGGTCGGGGAGCTGTTTTTT
. TRBJ1-4 . 14 TRBV7-9 CASSLPLDPEKLFF TGTGCCAGCAGCTTACCACTGGACCCCGAAAAACTGTTTTTT
TRBD2 TRBJ2-1 . 15 TRBV7-6 CASSFAAGVLGEQFF TGTGCCAGCAGCTTTGCAGCGGGAGTCCTGGGTGAGCAGTTCTTC
TRBD2 TRBJ2-2 few 17 TRBV7-9 CASSLQAGGVNTGELFF TGTGCCAGCAGCTTACAAGCGGGAGGAGTAAACACCGGGGAGCTGTTTTTT
. TRBJ1-6 . 13 TRBV18 CASSTGPNSPLHF TGTGCCAGCTCAACGGGTCCTAATTCACCCCTCCACTTT
. TRBJ1-1 few 14 TRBV5-6 CASSLAGASTEAFF TGTGCCAGCAGCTTGGCAGGCGCCAGCACTGAAGCTTTCTTT
. TRBJ2-7 few 14 TRBV7-9 CASSLGGHTYEQYF TGTGCCAGCAGCTTAGGGGGTCATACCTACGAGCAGTACTTC
. TRBJ1-2 . 12 TRBV3-1 CASSLPLYGYTF TGTGCCAGCAGCCTTCCCCTCTATGGCTACACCTTC
TRBD2 TRBJ2-1 few 15 TRBV7-2 CASTPFGGRLNEQFF TGTGCCAGCACCCCCTTTGGCGGGAGGCTCAATGAGCAGTTCTTC
. TRBJ2-7 few 11 TRBV2 CASRLALEQYF TGTGCCAGCAGACTAGCCCTCGAGCAGTACTTC
. TRBJ2-4 . 14 TRBV4-3 CASSGTHSSNIQYF TGCGCCAGCAGCGGGACCCATTCCTCAAACATTCAGTACTTC
. TRBJ1-2 . 14 TRBV10-3 CAISGDTANYGYTF TGTGCCATCAGTGGAGATACGGCTAACTATGGCTACACCTTC
. TRBJ2-2 . 13 TRBV5-6 CASSLGRVGELFF TGTGCCAGCAGCTTGGGAAGGGTCGGGGAGCTGTTTTTT
TRBD1 TRBJ1-1 . 15 TRBV19 CASSIGQGFVAEAFF TGTGCCAGTAGTATCGGACAGGGGTTCGTTGCTGAAGCTTTCTTT
. TRBJ2-7 few 18 TRBV20-1 CSARGGGAPSVGSYEQYF TGCAGTGCTAGAGGCGGAGGGGCTCCGTCGGTAGGGTCCTACGAGCAGTACTTC
. TRBJ1-1 . 13 TRBV5-4 CASSLVLEPPAFF TGTGCCAGCAGCTTGGTCCTTGAACCACCAGCTTTCTTT
. TRBJ2-2 once 14 TRBV6-5 CASRAGANTGELFF TGTGCCAGCAGAGCCGGTGCGAACACCGGGGAGCTGTTTTTT
TRBD1 TRBJ2-1 . 18 TRBV9 CASSVAGTGGHSYNEQFF TGTGCCAGCAGCGTAGCTGGGACAGGGGGCCACTCCTACAATGAGCAGTTCTTC
. TRBJ2-5 many 14 TRBV5-1 CASSRGGVQETQYF TGCGCCAGCAGCCGAGGTGGGGTACAAGAGACCCAGTACTTC